This T cell receptor beta chain was sequenced in a study of cytotoxic CD8 clonotypes in ibrutinib-treated CLL. Study-wide background: Productive templates averaged approximately 250,000 per sample, and productive rearrangements 85,000 to 100,000.

Overall study results and limits: Public clonotypes, rarely seen, contracted or held steady on treatment. Measured clonality at baseline was greater than in age-matched healthy donors and tracked with circulating CD8+ T-cell counts.

As to this clone: Its antigen is unidentified.

V lost 6 bases and J lost 10, with 19 bases in between. The germline CDR1 and CDR2 sequences are SNHLY and FYNNEI. The CDR3 is 13 residues long. Clones were sequenced by immunoSEQ multiplex PCR, and TCRdb holds only the in-frame ones, with some missing. The data hold under 300,000 clones, with more than 70% observed a single time. The authors obtained roughly 2 micrograms of genomic DNA from cryopreserved PBMCs for TCR beta libraries. The clonotype comes from a human donor with chronic lymphocytic leukemia. V usage is TRBV2 and J usage is TRBJ2-7, with TRBD2 as a possible D gene (5 bases). The specimen was PBMCs, collected at disease progression, from a patient treated with ibrutinib. For the CDR3, the DNA is TGTGCCAGCAGCTATATCATAGAGGGAGATCAGTACTTC. As protein: CASSYIIEGDQYF.